What follows are 20 T cell receptor beta chains derived from one specimen sequenced in a study of shared clonotypes between healthy human individuals. Only CD45RO-negative cells positively selected for CCR7 counted as naive CD8 cells, so terminally differentiated effector memory CD45RA+ cells were excluded. Assay used: immunoSEQ multiplex PCR; TCRdb lists only in-frame clones, some missing. The sample holds about 610,000 clones, about 95% seen once. Material for sequencing was naive CD8+ T cells sorted from blood. The receptors shown here come from a woman aged 25 to 39 in good health.

The chain has TRBV30 and TRBJ2-7, with a tentative D call TRBD2 (6 bases). The length of the CDR3 is 14 residues. Looked up from germline, CDR1 is GTSNPN and CDR2 is SVGIG (reference sequence). V lost 0 bases and J 3 bases, leaving 12 bases between the germline ends. The CDR3 DNA sequence: TGTGCCTGGAGTGTAGGCGGGGCGGACTACGAGCAGTACTTC. This codes for CAWSVGGADYEQYF.

Points on this clone: The sample has other DNA sequences that encode this CDR3 too. The chain links TRBV27 to TRBJ1-5; 7 positions match TRBD1. This CDR3 is 14 amino acids long. J gave up 4 bases and V 3 bases, and 3 bases lay outside the gene matches. Germline V lookup: CDR1 MNHEY, CDR2 SMNVEV (reference sequence). CDR3 sequence: CASSFGRGNQPQHF. The CDR3 bases are TGTGCCAGCAGTTTCGGCAGGGGGAATCAGCCCCAGCATTTT.

The V gene is TRBV14, the J gene TRBJ1-3; 8 bases are a match to TRBD1. The CDR3 is made up of 16 amino acids. J was trimmed by 4 bases and V by 4 bases; bases with no gene match: 9. Germline V gene lookup returns CDR1 SGHDN and CDR2 FVKESK. As DNA, the CDR3 is TGTGCCAGCAGCCCTTTTGGACAGGGTGCGGGAAACACCATATATTTT. Its translation: CASSPFGQGAGNTIYF.

V gene TRBV6-6 combines with J gene TRBJ2-5, with D hard to call. The CDR3 sequence is 13 residues long. In germline, CDR1 is MNHNY, CDR2 SVGAGI (reference sequence). V lost 2 bases and J 5 bases, leaving 9 bases between the germline ends. As DNA, the CDR3 is TGTGCCAGCAGTTACGGGTCACCGGAGACCCAGTACTTC. It translates to CASSYGSPETQYF.

In regard to this clone: This specimen includes other DNA sequences encoding the same CDR3. The genes are TRBV27 and TRBJ2-7; D not certain. V dropped 0 bases and J dropped 0 bases, with 6 bases sitting between them. Germline-derived CDR1 and CDR2 are MNHEY and SMNVEV (reference sequence). CDR3 length equals 14 residues. The CDR3 bases are TGTGCCAGCAGTTTATCGGCGAGCTCCTACGAGCAGTACTTC. It encodes CASSLSASSYEQYF.

This rearrangement joins TRBV29-1 to TRBJ2-7; TRBD1 agrees at 9 bases. V lost 3 bases and J lost 4; bases outside the gene matches: 7. The germline V gene has CDR1 SQVTM and CDR2 ANQGSEA. The CDR3 is 14 residues long. CDR3 sequence reads: CSVDAGTGLYEQYF. In DNA, the CDR3 is TGCAGCGTTGACGCCGGGACAGGGTTATACGAGCAGTACTTC.

A note on this clone: At the DNA level, this CDR3 is encoded by other sequences in the same sample as well. The chain links TRBV6-5 to TRBJ2-2; unclear D gene. Germline lookup yields CDR1 MNHEY and CDR2 SVGAGI. V was pared by 2 bases and J by 5 bases, with 6 bases between. This CDR3 has 13 residues. The CDR3 region is CASSYGETGELFF. DNA of the CDR3: TGTGCCAGCAGTTACGGCGAGACCGGGGAGCTGTTTTTT.

This clone appeared once. The rearrangement links TRBV28 to TRBJ1-6; TRBD1 agrees at 10 bases. Trimming took 3 bases from V and 8 from J; bases not matched to a gene: 4. This CDR3 region has 15 residues. Germline CDR1 and CDR2: MDHEN and SYDVKM. CDR3: CASSFADRGYSPLHF. CDR3 DNA sequence: TGTGCCAGCAGTTTTGCGGACAGGGGGTATTCACCCCTCCACTTT.

The CDR3 region is CASSHSSQGRSYEQYF. DNA of the CDR3: TGTGCCAGCAGCCACAGTTCGCAGGGTCGCTCCTACGAGCAGTACTTC. The V gene is TRBV27, the J gene TRBJ2-7, with D possibly matching TRBD1 (5 bases). The V end was cut by 6 bases, the J end by 0 bases, with 18 bases between. Germline loops: CDR1 MNHEY, CDR2 SMNVEV (reference sequence). The CDR3 consists of 16 residues.

This clone has only one observation. The chain links TRBV21-1 to TRBJ1-4; the D call TRBD1 from the table was never checked on the DNA. TRBV21-1 is tagged as a pseudogene. This CDR3 spans 15 amino acids. The chain's CDR3 is CASSPMGTGEEKLFF. CDR3 sequence (DNA): TGTGCCAGCAGCCCAATGGGGACAGGGGAAGAAAAACTGTTTTTT.

J is TRBJ1-5 and V is TRBV10-2; D gene ambiguous. CDR1 WSHSY and CDR2 SAAADI come from the germline V gene. V lost 3 bases and J lost 1, with 4 bases in between. The CDR3 runs 13 residues. CDR3 nucleotides: TGCGCCAGCAGTGAACTGAGCAATCAGCCCCAGCATTTT. Its translation is CASSELSNQPQHF.

The rearrangement joins TRBV5-8 to TRBJ1-2; no clear D. V was shortened by 4 bases and J by 8 bases, with 21 bases between the two germline ends. Germline assignment: CDR1 SGHTS and CDR2 YDEGEE. This CDR3 comprises 15 residues. The CDR3, as DNA: TGTGCCAGCAGCCCGAACTCCTGGGGTTCAGACGGCTACACCTTC. Translated, it gives CASSPNSWGSDGYTF.

The rearrangement uses TRBV6-1 and TRBJ2-7; TRBD1 matches 8 bases. The length of the CDR3 is 18 residues. The junction had 14 bases not matched to a gene; V was cut back by 2 bases and J by 2 bases. Germline CDR1 is MNHNS and CDR2 is SASEGT. The CDR3 DNA follows: TGTGCCAGCAGTGAAACCGGGACAGGTTTTCCCCATCCCTACGAGCAGTACTTC. Its protein is CASSETGTGFPHPYEQYF.

The chain is built from TRBV9 and TRBJ2-5, with 11 bases identical to TRBD2. Germline-derived CDR1 and CDR2 are SGDLS and YYNGEE. The J segment lost 5 bases and the V segment lost 0 bases, leaving 9 bases of the junction unmatched. The CDR3 sequence is 17 residues long. The DNA for the CDR3 is TGTGCCAGCAGCGTAGGAGGTAGTAGCGGGAGGGCTGAGACCCAGTACTTC. It yields the protein CASSVGGSSGRAETQYF.

This sequence joins TRBV29-1 and TRBJ1-3, with 7 bases identical to TRBD1. The CDR3 covers 17 residues. Germline V lookup: CDR1 SQVTM, CDR2 ANQGSEA. With 6 bases clipped from V and 0 bases from J, the junction kept 14 bases outside the gene matches. DNA for the CDR3: TGCAGCGTGGTGACCTACGACAGGGAAGTCTCTGGAAACACCATATATTTT. This sequence encodes CSVVTYDREVSGNTIYF.

The chain has TRBV2 and TRBJ2-3, with D perhaps matching TRBD1 or TRBD2 (5 bases each). V was clipped by 1 base and J by 2 bases, with 7 bases between them. The CDR3 covers 14 residues. The germline V gene encodes CDR1 SNHLY and CDR2 FYNNEI. The CDR3 sequence is CASSEGGITDTQYF. The CDR3 bases are TGTGCCAGCAGTGAAGGGGGGATCACAGATACGCAGTATTTT.

The gene calls are TRBV5-6 and TRBJ2-1; weak D call: TRBD2 (6 bases). V was pared by 4 bases and J by 7 bases, with 12 bases between. Germline lookup yields CDR1 SGHDT and CDR2 YYEEEE. CDR3 length equals 13 residues. The CDR3 sequence: CASSGGTLNEQFF. DNA of the CDR3: TGTGCCAGCAGCGGCGGGACTTTGAATGAGCAGTTCTTC.

In its sample, this clone was seen once. The chain recombines TRBV6-5 with TRBJ1-6; possible D gene TRBD1, 5 bases. The V end was cut by 3 bases, the J end by 12 bases, with 21 bases between. The V gene's germline CDR1 is MNHEY and CDR2 SVGAGI. This CDR3 is built from 16 residues. CDR3 sequence: CASSYWQGSVSEPLHF. The CDR3 region has the DNA TGTGCCAGCAGTTATTGGCAGGGTTCGGTGAGCGAACCCCTCCACTTT.

A word on this clone: Other DNA sequences in this specimen translate into the identical CDR3. The rearrangement joins TRBV2 to TRBJ1-5; 9 bases fit TRBD1. V lost 3 bases and J lost 7; bases outside the gene matches: 4. The CDR3 loop spans 14 amino acids. CDR1 is SNHLY, CDR2 FYNNEI, per germline. CDR3 DNA: TGTGCCAGCAGTGAGGGACAGGGAGGCCAGCCCCAGCATTTT. Translating it yields CASSEGQGGQPQHF.

V and J are TRBV28 and TRBJ1-1, with D possibly matching TRBD1 (5 bases). This CDR3 is built from 17 residues. Per germline, CDR1 MDHEN and CDR2 SYDVKM. Trimming cost V 6 bases and J 1 base, with 21 bases left between them. The CDR3 DNA is TGTGCCAGCAGAACACCCATACGGACAAAATCGAACACTGAAGCTTTCTTT. Its translation is CASRTPIRTKSNTEAFF.